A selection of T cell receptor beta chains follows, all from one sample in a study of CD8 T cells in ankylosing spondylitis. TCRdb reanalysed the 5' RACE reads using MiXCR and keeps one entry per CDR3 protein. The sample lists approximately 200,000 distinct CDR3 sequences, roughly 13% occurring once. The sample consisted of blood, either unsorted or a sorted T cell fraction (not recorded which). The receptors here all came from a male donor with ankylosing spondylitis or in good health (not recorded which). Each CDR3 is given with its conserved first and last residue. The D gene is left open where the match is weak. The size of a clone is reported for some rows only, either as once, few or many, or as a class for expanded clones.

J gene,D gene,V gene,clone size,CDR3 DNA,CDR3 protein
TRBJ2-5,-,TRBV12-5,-,TGTGCTAGTGGTTTCTGGGCGCAAGAGACCCAGTACTTC,CASGFWAQETQYF
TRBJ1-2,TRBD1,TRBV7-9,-,TGTGCCAGCAGCCCAGACGTTCTGGACAGGCGATATGGCTACACCTTC,CASSPDVLDRRYGYTF
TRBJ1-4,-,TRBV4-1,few,TGCGCCAGCAGCCCCAGGGTTTCGGGTGAAAAACTGTTTTTT,CASSPRVSGEKLFF
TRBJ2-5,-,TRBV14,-,TGTGCCAGCAGCCTCTTAGGGGGAGAGACCCAGTACTTC,CASSLLGGETQYF
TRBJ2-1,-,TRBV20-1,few,TGCAGTGCTAGAGGGGGTAGCGGTACCTACAATGAGCAGTTCTTC,CSARGGSGTYNEQFF
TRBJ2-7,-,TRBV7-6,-,TGTGCCAGCAGCCCAGAGGCCAGAGAGGGGGACGAGCAGTACTTC,CASSPEAREGDEQYF
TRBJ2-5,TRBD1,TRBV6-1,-,TGTGCCAGCAGCCCAAGACCCGCCGGGACAGGAGGAGAGACCCAGTACTTC,CASSPRPAGTGGETQYF
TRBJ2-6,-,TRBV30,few,TGTGCCTGGAGTAGTTTCAGGGAGGACCCTGGGGCCAACGTCCTGACTTTC,CAWSSFREDPGANVLTF
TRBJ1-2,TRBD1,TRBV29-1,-,TGCAGCGTTAAAGGACAGGGGTACTATGGCTACACCTTC,CSVKGQGYYGYTF
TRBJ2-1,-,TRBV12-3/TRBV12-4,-,TGTGCCAGCTTCCAGGGGAATGAGCAGTTCTTC,CASFQGNEQFF
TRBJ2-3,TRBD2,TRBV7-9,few,TGTGCCAGCAGCTTGCCCTGGACTAGCGGGGAGGTGCCGCAGTATTTT,CASSLPWTSGEVPQYF
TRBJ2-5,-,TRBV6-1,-,TGTGCCAGCACCCCCCGGGGACGGCAAGAGACCCAGTACTTC,CASTPRGRQETQYF
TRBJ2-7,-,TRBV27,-,TGTGCCAGCAGCATACGGGGGTCCTACGAGCAGTACTTC,CASSIRGSYEQYF
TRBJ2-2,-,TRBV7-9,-,TGTGCCAGCAGCTTAGGTGTGTTCACCGGGGAGCTGTTTTTT,CASSLGVFTGELFF
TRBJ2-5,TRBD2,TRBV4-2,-,TGTGCCAGCAGCCAAGAGACCCTTCGGGGGGGAGAGACCCAGTACTTC,CASSQETLRGGETQYF
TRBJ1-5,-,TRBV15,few,TGTGCCACCAGCCCAGACAGGTATAGCAATCAGCCCCAGCATTTT,CATSPDRYSNQPQHF
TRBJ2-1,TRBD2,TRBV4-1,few,TGCGCCAGCAGCCAAGATCCGGGGGGGGTTAACAATGAGCAGTTCTTC,CASSQDPGGVNNEQFF
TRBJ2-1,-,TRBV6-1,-,TGTGCCACCCAGGTCAGGGTTTACAATGAGCAGTTCTTC,CATQVRVYNEQFF
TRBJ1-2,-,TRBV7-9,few,TGTGCCAGCCGTGGGCCGGAGAACTATGGCTACACCTTC,CASRGPENYGYTF
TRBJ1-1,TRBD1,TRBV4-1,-,TGCGCCAGCAGCCAACGGGACAGGATGAACACTGAAGCTTTCTTT,CASSQRDRMNTEAFF
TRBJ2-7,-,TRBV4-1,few,TGCGCCAGCAGCCTTACTGGAGACGGGGCCTACGAGCAGTACTTC,CASSLTGDGAYEQYF
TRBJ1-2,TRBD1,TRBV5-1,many,TGCGCCAGCAGCGCACCGGGACAGGGGGCTAACTATGGCTACACCTTC,CASSAPGQGANYGYTF
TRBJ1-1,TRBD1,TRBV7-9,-,TGTGCCAGCAACCAGGGGGCGACTGAAGCTTTCTTT,CASNQGATEAFF
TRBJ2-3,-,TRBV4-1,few,TGCGCCAGCAGCCAAGAAGAAACAGATACGCAGTATTTT,CASSQEETDTQYF
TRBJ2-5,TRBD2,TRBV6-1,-,TGTGCCAGCAGTGAATTTCGGGGGGTCCAAGAGACCCAGTACTTC,CASSEFRGVQETQYF
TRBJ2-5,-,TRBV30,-,TGTGCCGGAAGGTCGGCAAATCAAGAGACCCAGTACTTC,CAGRSANQETQYF
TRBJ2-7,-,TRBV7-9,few,TGTGCCAGCAGCTCCCGGCCCTGGGAGCAGTACTTC,CASSSRPWEQYF
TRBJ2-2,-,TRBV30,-,TGTGCCCGGAGCGGAATTACGAACACCGGGGAGCTGTTTTTT,CARSGITNTGELFF
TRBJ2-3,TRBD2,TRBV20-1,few,TGCAGTGCTACACTAGCGATCACAGATACGCAGTATTTT,CSATLAITDTQYF
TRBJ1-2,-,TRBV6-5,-,TGTGCCAGCAGTTACTCAGACAGTAGTTATGGCTACACCTTC,CASSYSDSSYGYTF
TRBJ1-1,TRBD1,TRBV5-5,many,TGTGCCAGCAGCCCCTGGCAGGGGGCAACTGAAGCTTTCTTT,CASSPWQGATEAFF
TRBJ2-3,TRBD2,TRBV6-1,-,TGTGCCAGCAGCCGTAGGACTAGCGGACCAGCGGGGGATACGCAGTATTTT,CASSRRTSGPAGDTQYF
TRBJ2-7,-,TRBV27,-,TGTGCCAGCAGTTTATATCCAGGGAGCTCCTACGAGCAGTACTTC,CASSLYPGSSYEQYF
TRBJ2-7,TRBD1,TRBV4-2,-,TGTGCCAGCAGCCAAGATGTGACAGGGGGCTACGAGCAGTACTTC,CASSQDVTGGYEQYF
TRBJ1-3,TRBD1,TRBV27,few,TGTGCCAGCAGTCCGGGGACAGGGTTGGGAAACACCATATATTTT,CASSPGTGLGNTIYF
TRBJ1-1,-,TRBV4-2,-,TGTGCCAGCAGCCAAGCCTCCCGGGGGGCTTCTGAAGCTTTCTTT,CASSQASRGASEAFF
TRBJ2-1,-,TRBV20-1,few,TGCAGTGCTAGAGATCAGGGCCGGGAGATCAATGAGCAGTTCTTC,CSARDQGREINEQFF
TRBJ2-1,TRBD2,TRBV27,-,TGTGCCAGCAGTCCCGGGACTAGCGGTCTGGGGGAGCAGTTCTTC,CASSPGTSGLGEQFF
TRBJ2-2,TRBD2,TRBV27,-,TGTGCCAGCAGACTTCTAGCGGGCGGGTCCGGGGAGCTGTTTTTT,CASRLLAGGSGELFF
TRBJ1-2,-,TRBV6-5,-,TGTGCCAGCAGTTCGAGTGGGGTCCTCAGTGACTATGGCTACACCTTC,CASSSSGVLSDYGYTF